The present T cell receptor (beta chain) was sequenced within a study of control samples from healthy donors and cancer patients. Measured with immunoSEQ multiplex PCR; TCRdb has only the in-frame clones, and not every one. The sample holds approximately 180,000 clones; around 90% are singletons and the top ten take about 2%. Deletions cut 3 bases from V and 4 bases from J, with 2 bases between. The CDR3 totals 11 residues. Per the germline V gene, CDR1 is SGHTS and CDR2 is YDEGEE. The V gene is TRBV5-8, the J gene TRBJ2-1, with D uncertain. The sequence came from a woman aged 40 to 50 in good health. The sample consisted of blood. DNA for the CDR3: TGTGCCAGCAGCTCTTACAATGAGCAGTTCTTC. It yields the protein CASSSYNEQFF.